What follows are 30 T cell receptor beta chains derived from one specimen sequenced in a study of cytomegalovirus exposure and HLA in healthy donors. Repertoires were generated with immunoSEQ multiplex PCR, while TCRdb's copy carries only in-frame clones and drops some. The sample holds 100,000 to 150,000 clones, 75% to 90% seen once. Sequencing input: PBMCs. Source of these receptors: a woman between 18 and 29 years old in good health and CMV-seronegative.

The CDR3 DNA sequence: TGTGCCAGCAGCTTATCAGGGGACCCTTATGGCTACACCTTC. The encoded protein is CASSLSGDPYGYTF. The rearrangement joins TRBV7-9 to TRBJ1-2, with a possible D match to TRBD1 (6 bases). Trimming removed 2 bases at V and 5 bases at J, with 12 bases between. CDR3 length: 14 residues. Germline V gene lookup returns CDR1 SEHNR and CDR2 FQNEAQ (reference sequence).

In this sample, this clone turned up once. The V and J genes are TRBV6-6 and TRBJ2-1; 9 nucleotides line up with TRBD1. Losses at the gene ends were 2 bases for V and 4 bases for J; bases not matched to a gene: 3. This CDR3 has 15 residues. CDR1 and CDR2 (germline): MNHNY, SVGAGI (reference sequence). CDR3 nucleotides: TGTGCCAGCAGTTACGGGACAGGGCTGTACAATGAGCAGTTCTTC. Protein: CASSYGTGLYNEQFF.

The chain couples TRBV4-1 to TRBJ1-5; D is unclear. CDR1 and CDR2 (germline): MGHRA, YSYEKL. Trimming removed 5 bases at V and 0 bases at J, with 5 bases between. This CDR3 region has 13 residues. In nucleotides, the CDR3 is TGCGCCAGCAGCTTATATAGCAATCAGCCCCAGCATTTT. Translation: CASSLYSNQPQHF.

This clone was found once. The chain is built from TRBV5-1 and TRBJ2-3; tentatively, D is TRBD1 (6 bases). Germline CDR1 is SGHRS and CDR2 is YFSETQ. The V end lost 3 bases, the J end lost 3 bases, and 17 bases lay between the germline ends. The CDR3 consists of 16 residues. Here the CDR3 reads CASSSNRVVWTDTQYF. The CDR3 DNA sequence: TGCGCCAGCAGCTCGAACAGGGTGGTTTGGACAGATACGCAGTATTTT. The whole variable domain, remainder taken from reference TRBV5-1 and TRBJ2-3, is KAGVTQTPRYLIKTRGQQVTLSCSPISGHRSVSWYQQTPGQGLQFLFEYFSETQRNKGNFPGRFSGRQFSNSRSEMNVSTLELGDSALYLCASSSNRVVWTDTQYFGPGTRLTVL.

This chain joins TRBV5-6 and TRBJ2-7; D might be TRBD1 (6 bases). V was pared by 0 bases and J by 3 bases, with 13 bases between. This CDR3 comprises 15 residues. The germline CDR1 and CDR2 sequences are SGHDT and YYEEEE. Written as DNA, the CDR3 is TGTGCCAGCAGCTTGGATACAGGGACCATCTACGAGCAGTACTTC. Encoded protein: CASSLDTGTIYEQYF.

The gene calls are TRBV2 and TRBJ2-5; D might be TRBD2 (6 bases). Matching the DNA end better, TRBJ2-7 makes the J call doubtful. Germline V gene sequence: CDR1 SNHLY, CDR2 FYNNEI. This CDR3 contains 14 residues. CDR3 sequence (DNA): TGTGCCTCAATCCGGGGGACGAGCTCCTACGAGCAGTACTTC. Its translation: CASIRGTSSYEQYF.

The CDR3: CSVGSPREHEQFF. CDR3 coding DNA: TGCAGCGTTGGCTCCCCCCGCGAGCATGAGCAGTTCTTC. The rearrangement links TRBV29-1 to TRBJ2-1; D gene uncertain. From germline, CDR1 is SQVTM and CDR2 ANQGSEA. This CDR3 has 13 amino acids. V gave up 4 bases and J gave up 8 bases, with 15 bases separating them.

The V and J genes are TRBV11-2 and TRBJ2-1, with D unclear. Germline CDR1 SGHAT, CDR2 FQNNGV. V was cut by 1 base and J by 4 bases, with 11 bases left in between. The CDR3 has 15 residues. The CDR3 is CASSLGTRRYNEQFF. CDR3 DNA sequence: TGTGCCAGCAGCTTAGGAACGCGCCGTTACAATGAGCAGTTCTTC.

This chain's CDR3 is CASSSKQGVTEAFF. Here the CDR3 DNA reads TGCGCCAGCAGCTCGAAACAGGGGGTCACTGAAGCTTTCTTT. The rearrangement joins TRBV5-1 to TRBJ1-1; 8 bases are shared with TRBD1. The CDR3 contains 14 residues. V shed 3 bases and J 4 bases; nucleotides not matched to a gene: 5. Per the germline V gene, CDR1 is SGHRS and CDR2 is YFSETQ.

This clone was counted a single time. The CDR3 region is CASSPGQLYQPQHF. Here the CDR3 DNA reads TGTGCCAGCAGCCCGGGACAGCTGTATCAGCCCCAGCATTTT. The chain links TRBV5-5 to TRBJ1-5; TRBD1 matches 7 bases. The J segment lost 5 bases and the V segment lost 4 bases, leaving 6 bases of the junction unmatched. The CDR3 sequence is 14 residues long. Germline loops: CDR1 SGHKS, CDR2 YYEKEE (reference sequence).

This clone showed up just a few times. The chain joins TRBV7-6 to TRBJ2-1; D might be TRBD1 (5 bases). This CDR3 is built from 12 residues. Per germline, CDR1 SGHVS and CDR2 FNYEAQ. Trimming stripped 0 bases from V and 9 bases from J, with 6 bases between. CDR3 protein: CASSLAGAEQFF. CDR3 sequence (DNA): TGTGCCAGCAGCTTAGCAGGGGCTGAGCAGTTCTTC. The full variable domain, with the rest looked up from reference TRBV7-6 and TRBJ2-1, is GAGVSQSPRYKVTKRGQDVALRCDPISGHVSLYWYRQALGQGPEFLTYFNYEAQQDKSGLPNDRFSAERPEGSISTLTIQRTEQRDSAMYRCASSLAGAEQFFGPGTRLTVL.

This chain uses TRBV2 with TRBJ1-6; 9 bases are shared with TRBD1. The germline CDR1 and CDR2 sequences are SNHLY and FYNNEI. V gave up 6 bases and J gave up 9 bases; unmatched junction bases: 6. The CDR3 has 14 residues. The DNA for the CDR3 is TGTGCCAGCAGCGCAGGGACAGGGAGTTCACCCCTCCACTTT. This sequence encodes CASSAGTGSSPLHF. The full variable domain, its missing parts supplied by reference TRBV2 and TRBJ1-6, is EPEVTQTPSHQVTQMGQEVILRCVPISNHLYFYWYRQILGQKVEFLVSFYNNEISEKSEIFDDQFSVERPDGSNFTLKIRSTKLEDSAMYFCASSAGTGSSPLHFGNGTRLTVT.

The chain recombines TRBV11-2 with TRBJ1-1; D perhaps matches TRBD1 (6 bases). Trimming left V 0 bases short and J 6 bases short, with 11 bases between. CDR1 and CDR2 from the germline V gene are SGHAT and FQNNGV. The CDR3 sequence is 14 residues long. The CDR3: CASSLDPGGAEAFF. DNA of the CDR3: TGTGCCAGCAGCTTAGATCCGGGGGGCGCTGAAGCTTTCTTT.

The chain carries TRBV7-8 and TRBJ2-1, with TRBD2 identical over 7 bases. V was clipped by 3 bases and J by 4 bases; unmatched bases: 6. Germline V gives CDR1 SGHVS, CDR2 FQNEAQ. The length of the CDR3 is 15 residues. CDR3 in DNA: TGTGCCAGCAGCTTTACTAGCGCAGTTTACAATGAGCAGTTCTTC. Translating gives CASSFTSAVYNEQFF.

V usage is TRBV16 and J usage is TRBJ1-5; D gene unclear. V lost 4 bases and J 4 bases, leaving 17 bases between the germline ends. The CDR3 is made up of 16 amino acids. Germline values: CDR1 KGHSY, CDR2 FQNENV. This CDR3 reads CASSPRTSTGNQPQHF. Written as DNA, the CDR3 is TGTGCCAGCAGCCCCCGCACCTCGACGGGGAATCAGCCCCAGCATTTT.

Only a few counts were recorded for this clone. The rearrangement joins TRBV5-4 to TRBJ1-6; 10 nucleotides match TRBD1. Germline CDR1 reads SGHNT; CDR2 reads YYREEE (reference sequence). The CDR3 spans 13 residues. The V segment lost 3 bases and the J segment 11 bases; nucleotides outside the gene matches: 2. CDR3 coding DNA: TGTGCCAGCAGCTCGACAGGGGGCGCACCCCTCCACTTT. Amino acids: CASSSTGGAPLHF.

The CDR3, as DNA: TGTGCCAGCAGCCCTGTGAGGGACGAGCAGTACTTC. This translates into CASSPVRDEQYF. The chain uses TRBV7-8 and TRBJ2-7, with TRBD2 as a possible D gene (5 bases). The CDR3 contains 12 residues. V was cut by 5 bases and J by 5 bases, with 10 bases left in between. The V gene's germline CDR1 is SGHVS and CDR2 FQNEAQ.

The CDR3 bases are TGTGCCAGCAGCTTAGGGGGGCCCACTGAAGCTTTCTTT. Residues: CASSLGGPTEAFF. The chain combines TRBV13 with TRBJ1-1, with D perhaps TRBD1 (5 bases). CDR3 size: 13 residues. Trimming removed 0 bases at V and 4 bases at J, with 6 bases between. Germline values: CDR1 PRHDT, CDR2 FYEKMQ (reference sequence).

The gene calls are TRBV5-1 and TRBJ2-5; the D is unclear. This CDR3 spans 16 amino acids. CDR1 and CDR2 from the germline V gene are SGHRS and YFSETQ. V lost 0 bases and J 2 bases, leaving 14 bases between the germline ends. CDR3 amino acids: CASSLGLGVIQETQYF. The DNA of the CDR3 is TGCGCCAGCAGCTTGGGGTTGGGCGTGATACAAGAGACCCAGTACTTC.

This chain connects TRBV11-2 to TRBJ1-3; D possibly corresponds to TRBD1 (5 bases). Germline CDR1 SGHAT, CDR2 FQNNGV. There are 17 residues in the CDR3. Deletions cut 3 bases from V and 0 bases from J, with 15 bases between. The CDR3, as DNA: TGTGCCAGCAGCTTTACAGGAACCGTGAGCTCTGGAAACACCATATATTTT. This sequence encodes CASSFTGTVSSGNTIYF.

V and J are TRBV7-2 and TRBJ2-5; unclear D gene. Trimming removed 5 bases from V and 2 bases from J, with 3 bases in between. CDR3 length: 11 amino acids. Germline V gene sequence: CDR1 SGHTA, CDR2 FQGNSA. CDR3 loop: CASSPQETQYF. Written as DNA, the CDR3 is TGTGCCAGCAGCCCTCAAGAGACCCAGTACTTC.

This clone showed up just once. The chain recombines TRBV12-5 with TRBJ1-3; D possibly corresponds to TRBD1 (5 bases). This CDR3 spans 15 amino acids. Germline-derived CDR1 and CDR2 are LGHNT and FRNRAP. Trimming took off 2 bases at V and 4 bases at J, with 12 bases between the two ends. The DNA of the CDR3 is TGTGCTAGTGGTTTGTTGGGGCTAGCGGGAAACACCATATATTTT. Translation gives CASGLLGLAGNTIYF. The full variable domain, rest sourced from reference TRBV12-5 and TRBJ1-3, is DARVTQTPRHKVTEMGQEVTMRCQPILGHNTVFWYRQTMMQGLELLAYFRNRAPLDDSGMPKDRFSAEMPDATLATLKIQPSEPRDSAVYFCASGLLGLAGNTIYFGEGSWLTVV.

DNA for the CDR3: TGTGCCAGCACCAACGGGGGCGAGCAGTACTTC. Protein sequence: CASTNGGEQYF. This chain joins TRBV6-5 and TRBJ2-7, with D possibly TRBD2 on 6 matching bases. The length of the CDR3 is 11 residues. V dropped 7 bases and J dropped 6 bases, with 10 bases sitting between them. Germline lookup yields CDR1 MNHEY and CDR2 SVGAGI.

The DNA of the CDR3 is TGTGCCAGCTCACTCGGGAGAAAACTGTTTTTT. Its protein is CASSLGRKLFF. The gene calls are TRBV18 and TRBJ1-4; the D is unclear. Between the trimmed V and J ends, which lost 4 bases and 10 bases, there was a span of 7 bases. Germline V CDR1 and CDR2: KGHSH, LQKENI. The CDR3 length is 11 residues.

V gene TRBV6-1 combines with J gene TRBJ2-7; 7 bases are shared with TRBD1. CDR3 size: 16 residues. Germline CDR1 reads MNHNS; CDR2 reads SASEGT. V lost 0 bases, J lost 2 bases, and 7 bases stayed unmatched. The CDR3 nucleotides read TGTGCCAGCAGTGAAGCGGGTAGGGGGCTAGCCTACGAGCAGTACTTC. Protein sequence: CASSEAGRGLAYEQYF.

In this sample, this clone turned up a few times. This chain links TRBV2 with TRBJ1-5; D unresolved. This CDR3 has 14 residues. Germline V CDR1 and CDR2: SNHLY, FYNNEI. Trimming stripped 2 bases from V and 6 bases from J, with 11 bases between. The CDR3 loop reads CASSERAEGQPQHF. Here the CDR3 DNA reads TGTGCCAGCAGTGAACGGGCAGAGGGTCAGCCCCAGCATTTT.

This rearrangement joins TRBV4-1 to TRBJ2-5; 10 bases fit TRBD2. Germline V gives CDR1 MGHRA, CDR2 YSYEKL. The CDR3 has 19 amino acids. The V and J ends lost 0 bases and 4 bases, in that order; junction bases with no gene match: 14. Written as DNA, the CDR3 is TGCGCCAGCAGCCAAGATACCCTCGTAGCGGGGGGTCTAGGAGAGACCCAGTACTTC. It yields the protein CASSQDTLVAGGLGETQYF.

This clone was counted between two and nine times. The rearrangement uses TRBV19 and TRBJ1-5; 7 positions agree with TRBD1. V gave up 2 bases and J gave up 5 bases; unmatched junction bases: 12. The CDR3 runs 17 residues. The germline V gene has CDR1 LNHDA and CDR2 SQIVND (reference sequence). The DNA of the CDR3 is TGTGCCAGTAGTATACTGTCGACAGGGAAATGGGATCAGCCCCAGCATTTT. Its protein product is CASSILSTGKWDQPQHF.

The chain recombines TRBV6-5 with TRBJ2-5; TRBD1 matches at 7 bases. J was trimmed by 9 bases and V by 6 bases; bases with no gene match: 10. The CDR3 consists of 13 residues. Germline CDR1 is MNHEY and CDR2 is SVGAGI. The chain's CDR3 is CASRRTGQTPQYF. In DNA, the CDR3 is TGTGCCAGCAGACGGACAGGCCAAACGCCCCAGTACTTC.

The chain employs TRBV27 and TRBJ2-1; the match to TRBD2 covers 8 bases. The CDR3 has 15 residues. V lost 6 bases to trimming and J lost 7 bases; unmatched junction nucleotides: 11. Germline lookup yields CDR1 MNHEY and CDR2 SMNVEV (reference sequence). The CDR3 coding sequence is TGTGCCAGCAGCGCGGGGAGTAGCGGGGCTAATGAGCAGTTCTTC. It specifies CASSAGSSGANEQFF.